This entry describes one T cell receptor beta chain. These data come from a study of blood T cell repertoires in COVID-19. Study-level information: Acute and convalescent COVID-19 samples came from the United States, Italy and Spain.

V was pared by 0 bases and J by 5 bases, with 6 bases of the junction left unmatched. The CDR3 extends over 15 amino acids. Looked up from germline, CDR1 is SEHNR and CDR2 is FQNEAQ (reference sequence). Per the authors' pipeline: Reference gene primer amplification gave estimated nucleated cell counts. Libraries were prepared by immunoSEQ multiplex PCR; TCRdb keeps only in-frame clonotypes and omits some of them. V, J and clone size derive from that table, while D and trimming were established from the DNA sequence. Among approximately 70,000 clones, around 80% were seen once, and the ten largest hold roughly an eighth.

The sample taken for sequencing was peripheral blood. The origin of this receptor is a woman aged 80 or over with acute or convalescent COVID-19. The chain links TRBV7-9 to TRBJ1-2, with 7 positions matching TRBD1. The CDR3: CASSLARGQDYGYTF. The CDR3 coding sequence is TGTGCCAGCAGCTTAGCGAGAGGACAGGATTATGGCTACACCTTC.